This T cell receptor (beta chain) was identified during a study of T cell responses to AZD1222 COVID-19 vaccine. Study observations and caveats: Only a handful of AZD1222 recipients tested seropositive at baseline.

Germline loops: CDR1 SGHNT, CDR2 YENEEA. This CDR3 region has 13 residues. V was trimmed by 4 bases and J by 0 bases, leaving 6 bases between them. Generated by immunoSEQ multiplex PCR, the TCRdb table keeps only in-frame clones and is missing some. The repertoire holds about 120,000 clones, with 75% to 95% as singletons. A remark on this clone: Antigen specificity is unknown.

The chain employs TRBV11-3 and TRBJ1-1; D not resolved. This clonotype was obtained from an adult who received the MenACWY meningococcal vaccine as a control. The source material was peripheral blood, sampled 28 days after the second dose of the MenACWY control vaccine. For the CDR3, the DNA is TGTGCCAGCAGCTCCGGGATGAACACTGAAGCTTTCTTT. Protein: CASSSGMNTEAFF. The full variable domain, completed using reference TRBV11-3 and TRBJ1-1, is EAGVVQSPRYKIIEKKQPVAFWCNPISGHNTLYWYLQNLGQGPELLIRYENEEAVDDSQLPKDRFSAERLKGVDSTLKIQPAELGDSAVYLCASSSGMNTEAFFGQGTRLTVV.